The 21 T cell receptor beta chains below come from one sample, sequenced in a study of T cell repertoires in cytomegalovirus infection. Using its own MiXCR run on the reads, TCRdb lists one record per CDR3 protein. The profile shows roughly 600,000 distinct CDR3 sequences, 24% of them singletons. Sequencing used CD8+ T cells from PBMCs. These receptors all come from a human donor in good health (CMV status not recorded). Some clones in this sample may be carry-over from other donors' samples.

About this clonotype: Since a much larger clone is just one base distant, this may be a read error. The chain uses TRBV28 and TRBJ1-5; no clear D gene. The CDR3 totals 12 residues. Germline CDR1 and CDR2: MDHEN and SYDVKM. CDR3 amino acids: CDSSPGYQPQHF. The CDR3 DNA is TGTGACAGCAGCCCGGGTTATCAGCCCCAGCATTTT.

V and J are TRBV28 and TRBJ2-7; a possible D gene is TRBD1 (5 bases). Germline loops: CDR1 MDHEN, CDR2 SYDVKM. Trimming took 4 bases from V and 6 from J, leaving 19 bases between them. This CDR3 has 15 amino acids. The CDR3 bases are TGTGCCAGCAGTTGGGTCAGGGCGCGCGGATCCGAGCAGTACGTC. Its protein product is CASSWVRARGSEQYV.

The CDR3 DNA reads as TGTGCCAGCAGCAGTACAGGGGGCTGGGGCTACACCTTC. Translating it yields CASSSTGGWGYTF. The rearrangement uses TRBV14 and TRBJ1-2, with 9 bases aligning to TRBD1. This CDR3 spans 13 amino acids. The junction had 6 bases not matched to a gene; V was cut back by 5 bases and J by 8 bases. Germline CDR1 reads SGHDN; CDR2 reads FVKESK.

In its sample, this clonotype was seen a few times. For the CDR3, the DNA is TGTGCCAGCACCGAATCTGGGACTGAAGCTTTCTTT. It encodes CASTESGTEAFF. The chain employs TRBV6-2 or TRBV6-3 and TRBJ1-1; D not resolved. Germline CDR1 is MNHEY and CDR2 is SVGEGT. CDR3 length: 12 amino acids. V was trimmed by 7 bases and J by 5 bases, leaving 11 bases between them.

Concerning this clonotype: Given a much more abundant clone one base away, this may be a read error. The rearrangement uses TRBV7-4 and TRBJ1-1; TRBD1 might be the D (6 bases). The CDR3 length is 11 residues. Germline V gene sequence: CDR1 SGHVT, CDR2 SQSDAQ. The CDR3 bases are TGTGTCAGCAAAGGGGGCACTGAAGCTTTCTTT. Encoded protein: CVSKGGTEAFF. The full variable domain, in which reference TRBV7-4 and TRBJ1-1 provide the parts outside the CDR3, is GAGVSQSPRYKVAKRGRDVALRCDSISGHVTLYWYRQTLGQGSEVLTYSQSDAQRDKSGRPSGRFSAERPERSVSTLKIQRTEQGDSAVYLCVSKGGTEAFFGQGTRLTVV.

The chain has TRBV7-9 and TRBJ1-2; D is perhaps TRBD1 (5 bases). V lost 5 bases and J 4 bases, leaving 14 bases between the germline ends. This CDR3 region has 14 residues. Per the germline V gene, CDR1 is SEHNR and CDR2 is FQNEAQ (reference sequence). CDR3 DNA: TGTGCCAGCAGCCGCATGGGGGGATTCTATGGCTACACCTTC. Residues: CASSRMGGFYGYTF.

The V call is TRBV5-6, the J call TRBJ2-1, with D possibly matching TRBD1 (6 bases). V was pared by 0 bases and J by 7 bases, with 11 bases between. This CDR3 contains 14 residues. Germline V gives CDR1 SGHDT, CDR2 YYEEEE. CDR3 in DNA: TGTGCCAGCAGCTTGGTTTACAGGGCGAATGAGCAGTTCTTC. Translated: CASSLVYRANEQFF.

This clonotype was picked up a small number of times. A read error may account for a junction end that differs from germline. V and J are TRBV2 and TRBJ1-1; 10 bases match TRBD1. Germline CDR1 and CDR2: SNHLY and FYNNEI. The CDR3 contains 15 residues. The CDR3 DNA reads as TGTACCAGCAGTGAAGGACAGGGGGGGAACACTGAAGCTTTCTTT. Residues: CTSSEGQGGNTEAFF.

This clonotype has more than one count but fewer than ten. The genes are TRBV29-1 and TRBJ1-1; D is possibly TRBD1 (6 bases). The CDR3 has 12 residues. Trimming left V 3 bases short and J 4 bases short, with 9 bases between. The germline gives CDR1 SQVTM, CDR2 ANQGSEA. The CDR3 DNA reads TGCAGCGTTGAGGGGGGGCCCACTGAAGCTTTCTTT. Translating gives CSVEGGPTEAFF. Full variable domain (remainder filled in from reference TRBV29-1 and TRBJ1-1): SAVISQKPSRDICQRGTSLTIQCQVDSQVTMMFWYRQQPGQSLTLIATANQGSEATYESGFVIDKFPISRPNLTFSTLTVSNMSPEDSSIYLCSVEGGPTEAFFGQGTRLTVV.

This clonotype was recorded a few times. CDR3 in DNA: TGCGCCAGCAGCACCCGGGACACCGACAATGAGCAGTTCTTC. Translating gives CASSTRDTDNEQFF. V gene TRBV4-1 combines with J gene TRBJ2-1, with D maybe TRBD1 (6 bases). Trimming took 5 bases from V and 5 from J, leaving 13 bases between them. The CDR3 covers 14 residues. Germline V lookup: CDR1 MGHRA, CDR2 YSYEKL.

This clonotype was detected ten times or more. The rearrangement joins TRBV7-3 to TRBJ1-1, with D possibly TRBD1 on 6 matching bases. V lost 5 bases to trimming and J lost 0 bases, with 16 bases between them. The CDR3 loop spans 16 amino acids. Germline CDR1 and CDR2: SGHTA and FQGTGA. CDR3 nucleotide sequence: TGTGCCAGCAGCCAAGGGGGGGGCCTTATGAACACTGAAGCTTTCTTT. Its translation is CASSQGGGLMNTEAFF.

The sample holds many counts of this clonotype. This chain connects TRBV6-1 to TRBJ2-5, with TRBD2 matching over 8 bases. J gave up 5 bases and V 8 bases, and 13 bases lay outside the gene matches. The CDR3 length is 15 residues. Germline loops: CDR1 MNHNS, CDR2 SASEGT. CDR3 loop: CASPRRGSGDETQYF. The CDR3 DNA reads as TGTGCCAGCCCTCGTCGGGGTAGCGGGGACGAGACCCAGTACTTC.

Regarding this clonotype: This may come from a read error, since a much larger clone is one base off. The chain uses TRBV7-6 and TRBJ2-1; perhaps TRBD1 as D (5 bases). This CDR3 has 15 residues. Germline CDR1 and CDR2: SGHVS and FNYEAQ. The CDR3 region is CVSSSDGHSYNEQFF. Written as DNA, the CDR3 is TGTGTCAGCAGCTCGGACGGACACTCCTACAATGAGCAGTTCTTC.

This clonotype was detected a few times. The chain uses TRBV7-9 and TRBJ2-7; no reliable D call. Per the germline V gene, CDR1 is SEHNR and CDR2 is FQNEAQ (reference sequence). The CDR3 is 13 amino acids. The germline V and J ends were trimmed by 5 bases and 3 bases, with 11 bases remaining between them. CDR3 sequence: CASSTDRYYEQYF. The CDR3 DNA reads as TGTGCCAGCAGCACGGACCGGTACTACGAGCAGTACTTC.

CDR3 sequence reads: CASSLVWGPSYEQYF. CDR3 nucleotide sequence: TGTGCCAGCAGCTTAGTTTGGGGGCCCTCCTACGAGCAGTACTTC. This chain uses TRBV7-2 with TRBJ2-7; a possible D gene is TRBD1 (6 bases). Trimming removed 1 base at V and 0 bases at J, with 10 bases between. The CDR3 spans 15 residues. Germline V gives CDR1 SGHTA, CDR2 FQGNSA.

The count of this clonotype is one. At one end, the junction sequence differs from germline, possibly due to a read error. The chain combines TRBV28 with TRBJ1-1; D is uncertain. The CDR3 covers 12 residues. Looked up from germline, CDR1 is MDHEN and CDR2 is SYDVKM. The CDR3 reads CAGSLRGTEAFF. The CDR3, as DNA: TGTGCCGGCAGTCTCCGAGGCACTGAAGCTTTCTTT.

The chain is built from TRBV7-9 and TRBJ2-3; D is unclear. V lost 0 bases, J lost 0 bases, and 4 bases lay in between. The CDR3 has 14 amino acids. Germline loops: CDR1 SEHNR, CDR2 FQNEAQ (reference sequence). CDR3 nucleotide sequence: TGTGCCAGCAGCTTAGCCCTTAGCACAGATACGCAGTATTTT. This gives the protein CASSLALSTDTQYF.

This chain links TRBV20-1 with TRBJ1-4; D is uncertain. This CDR3 is 13 amino acids long. Germline CDR1 reads DFQATT; CDR2 reads SNEGSKA (reference sequence). Trimming took 0 bases from V and 8 from J, leaving 10 bases between them. CDR3: CSAREPLREKLFF. The CDR3 DNA is TGCAGTGCTAGAGAACCCCTACGGGAAAAACTGTTTTTT.

The chain links TRBV20-1 to TRBJ2-5, with D perhaps being TRBD1 or TRBD2 (6 bases each). Germline assignment: CDR1 DFQATT and CDR2 SNEGSKA (reference sequence). The CDR3 runs to 17 residues. V was trimmed by 0 bases and J by 1 base, leaving 18 bases between them. This chain's CDR3 is CSARDYRGGTPQETQYF. CDR3 coding DNA: TGCAGTGCTAGAGATTATCGAGGGGGGACCCCCCAAGAGACCCAGTACTTC.

This clonotype was seen a handful of times. The chain links TRBV20-1 to TRBJ2-5, with a weak D call TRBD2 (5 bases). The V end was cut by 0 bases, the J end by 0 bases, with 8 bases between. Germline CDR1 is DFQATT and CDR2 is SNEGSKA (reference sequence). This CDR3 has 14 residues. CDR3 in amino acids: CSARDSRDQETQYF. The CDR3, as DNA: TGCAGTGCTAGAGATTCGCGGGACCAAGAGACCCAGTACTTC.

This clonotype was counted between two and nine times. V is TRBV6-2 or TRBV6-3 and J is TRBJ2-1; D may be TRBD1 (6 bases). Germline V gene lookup returns CDR1 MNHEY and CDR2 SVGEGT. The CDR3 length is 14 residues. Deletions cut 2 bases from V and 4 bases from J, with 9 bases between. The CDR3 loop reads CASSYLGQYNEQFF. The CDR3 nucleotides are TGTGCCAGCAGTTACCTTGGACAGTACAATGAGCAGTTCTTC.